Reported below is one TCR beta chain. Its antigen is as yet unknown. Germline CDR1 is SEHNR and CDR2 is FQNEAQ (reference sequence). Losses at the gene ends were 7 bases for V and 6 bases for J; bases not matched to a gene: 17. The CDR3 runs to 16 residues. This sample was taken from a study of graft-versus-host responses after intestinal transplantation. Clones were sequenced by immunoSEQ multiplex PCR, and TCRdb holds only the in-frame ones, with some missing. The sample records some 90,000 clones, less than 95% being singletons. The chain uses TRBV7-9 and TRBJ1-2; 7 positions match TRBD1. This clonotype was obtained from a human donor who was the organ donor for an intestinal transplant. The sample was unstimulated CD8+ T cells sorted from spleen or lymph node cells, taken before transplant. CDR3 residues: CASISGRQGANNGYTF. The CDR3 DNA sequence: TGTGCCAGCATCTCCGGGCGACAGGGTGCCAATAATGGCTACACCTTC.